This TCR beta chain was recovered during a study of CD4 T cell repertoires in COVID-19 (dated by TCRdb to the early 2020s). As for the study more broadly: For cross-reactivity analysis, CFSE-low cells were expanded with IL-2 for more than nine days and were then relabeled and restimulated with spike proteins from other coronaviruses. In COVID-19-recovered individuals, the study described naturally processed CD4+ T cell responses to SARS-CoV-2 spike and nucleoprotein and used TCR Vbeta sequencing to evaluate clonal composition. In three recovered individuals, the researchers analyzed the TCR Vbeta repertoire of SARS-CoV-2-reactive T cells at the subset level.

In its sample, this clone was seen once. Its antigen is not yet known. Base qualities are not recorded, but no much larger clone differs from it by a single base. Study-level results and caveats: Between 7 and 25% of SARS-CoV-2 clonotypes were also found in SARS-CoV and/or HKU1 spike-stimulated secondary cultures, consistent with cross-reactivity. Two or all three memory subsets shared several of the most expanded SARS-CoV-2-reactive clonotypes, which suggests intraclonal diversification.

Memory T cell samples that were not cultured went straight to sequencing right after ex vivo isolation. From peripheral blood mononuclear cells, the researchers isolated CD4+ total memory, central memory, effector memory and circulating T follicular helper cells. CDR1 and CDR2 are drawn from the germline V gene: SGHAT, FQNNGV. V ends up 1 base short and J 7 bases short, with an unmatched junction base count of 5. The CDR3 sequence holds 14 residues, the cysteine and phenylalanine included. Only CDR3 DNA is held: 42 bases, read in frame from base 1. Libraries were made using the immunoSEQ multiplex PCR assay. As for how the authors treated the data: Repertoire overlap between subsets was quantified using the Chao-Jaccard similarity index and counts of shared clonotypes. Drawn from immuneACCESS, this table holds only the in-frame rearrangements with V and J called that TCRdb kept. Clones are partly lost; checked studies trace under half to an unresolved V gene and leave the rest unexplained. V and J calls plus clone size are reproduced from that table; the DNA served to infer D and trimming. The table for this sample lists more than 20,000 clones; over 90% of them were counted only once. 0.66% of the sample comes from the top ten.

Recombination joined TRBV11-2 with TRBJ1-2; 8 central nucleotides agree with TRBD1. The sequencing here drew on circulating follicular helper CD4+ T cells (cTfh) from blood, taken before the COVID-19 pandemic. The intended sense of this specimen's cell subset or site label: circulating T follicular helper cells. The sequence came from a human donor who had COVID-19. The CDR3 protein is CASSLGVTGVGYTF. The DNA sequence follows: TGTGCCAGCAGCTTAGGTGTGACAGGGGTTGGCTACACCTTC.